The 17 T cell receptor beta chains below all came from one sample that was sequenced in a study of T cells in tumors after PD-1 blockade. Sequencing was performed with immunoSEQ multiplex PCR; in TCRdb, only in-frame clones are kept and a portion is missing. The sample contains some 66,000 clones, around two thirds of which appear only once. The source was PBMCs, collected after anti-PD-1 treatment. These receptors originate from a human donor with basal cell carcinoma.

There are a few counts of this clone. The chain employs TRBV24-1 and TRBJ1-5; no reliable D call. This CDR3 comprises 13 residues. Germline CDR1 KGHDR, CDR2 SFDVKD. V was clipped by 4 bases and J by 6 bases, with 9 bases between them. This chain's CDR3 is CATSDQQSQPQHF. Written as DNA, the CDR3 is TGTGCCACCAGTGACCAACAGAGTCAGCCCCAGCATTTT.

The gene calls are TRBV4-2 and TRBJ2-1; TRBD1 aligns across 9 bases. The trim removed 1 base at V and 3 bases at J, leaving 4 bases unmatched. Per the germline V gene, CDR1 is LGHNA and CDR2 is YNFKEQ. The CDR3 contains 16 residues. CDR3 sequence: CASSQGGQGDYNEQFF. Written as DNA, the CDR3 is TGTGCCAGCAGCCAAGGGGGACAGGGAGACTACAATGAGCAGTTCTTC.

This clone was recorded once. The genes are TRBV29-1 and TRBJ1-2; a possible D gene is TRBD1 (5 bases). V gave up 7 bases and J gave up 7 bases, with 16 bases separating them. Germline loops: CDR1 SQVTM, CDR2 ANQGSEA. The CDR3 length is 12 residues. Here the CDR3 reads CSASRGGGGYTF. CDR3 sequence (DNA): TGCAGCGCCTCCCGTGGGGGTGGTGGCTACACCTTC.

The chain combines TRBV29-1 with TRBJ1-2, with D unclear. The V end was cut by 4 bases, the J end by 7 bases, with 13 bases between. Germline loops: CDR1 SQVTM, CDR2 ANQGSEA. The CDR3 runs to 12 residues. CDR3 DNA sequence: TGCAGCGTTGTGAGTAGGTCCGGTGGCTACACCTTC. It is translated as CSVVSRSGGYTF.

This chain uses TRBV5-6 with TRBJ2-3; 8 bases are shared with TRBD2. The length of the CDR3 is 14 residues. The germline CDR1 and CDR2 sequences are SGHDT and YYEEEE. With 4 bases clipped from V and 1 base from J, the junction kept 2 bases outside the gene matches. In nucleotides, the CDR3 is TGTGCCAGCAGCGGCGGGGGGCGCACAGATACGCAGTATTTT. The encoded protein is CASSGGGRTDTQYF.

The chain couples TRBV6-6 to TRBJ1-1; TRBD1 is a possible D gene (6 bases). V shed 7 bases and J shed 3 bases, with 12 bases lying between them. In germline, CDR1 is MNHNY, CDR2 SVGAGI (reference sequence). CDR3 length: 13 amino acids. This CDR3 reads CASTQGLYTEAFF. Written as DNA, the CDR3 is TGTGCCAGCACCCAGGGGTTATACACTGAAGCTTTCTTT.

Only a few counts were recorded for this clone. V gene TRBV9 combines with J gene TRBJ1-2; a possible D gene is TRBD1 (5 bases). Trimming pared 3 bases from V and 0 bases from J, leaving 12 bases between. Germline V gene sequence: CDR1 SGDLS, CDR2 YYNGEE. This CDR3 is built from 15 residues. CDR3 nucleotide sequence: TGTGCCAGCAGCGCCTTCAGGGCCCCTAACTATGGCTACACCTTC. Protein sequence: CASSAFRAPNYGYTF.

V and J are TRBV19 and TRBJ2-5; TRBD2 matches 8 bases. Germline values: CDR1 LNHDA, CDR2 SQIVND (reference sequence). This CDR3 spans 13 amino acids. The ends lost 5 bases at V and 3 bases at J; junction bases unmatched: 2. The CDR3 here is CASSPAGEETQYF. DNA of the CDR3: TGTGCCAGTAGTCCAGCGGGGGAAGAGACCCAGTACTTC.

The CDR3 nucleotides read TGTGCCAGCAGTTTAGAGAATCAGCCCCAGCATTTT. This codes for CASSLENQPQHF. The chain links TRBV12-3 or TRBV12-4 to TRBJ1-5; D uncertain. This CDR3 is built from 12 residues. The V and J ends lost 1 base and 4 bases respectively, with 2 bases between them.

This clone was seen a few times. This sequence joins TRBV19 and TRBJ2-1; possible D gene TRBD2, 5 bases. Trimming pared 5 bases from V and 2 bases from J, leaving 13 bases between. CDR1 and CDR2 (germline): LNHDA, SQIVND (reference sequence). This CDR3 is built from 15 residues. DNA for the CDR3: TGTGCCAGTAGTGGGAGTACGATGGCCTACAATGAGCAGTTCTTC. Translated: CASSGSTMAYNEQFF. The whole variable domain, remainder taken from reference TRBV19 and TRBJ2-1, is DGGITQSPKYLFRKEGQNVTLSCEQNLNHDAMYWYRQDPGQGLRLIYYSQIVNDFQKGDIAEGYSVSREKKESFPLTVTSAQKNPTAFYLCASSGSTMAYNEQFFGPGTRLTVL.

This clone was recorded a few times. The rearrangement joins TRBV27 to TRBJ2-7; a possible D gene is TRBD1 (5 bases). This CDR3 contains 13 residues. V lost 5 bases to trimming and J lost 3 bases, with 11 bases between them. CDR1 MNHEY and CDR2 SMNVEV come from the germline V gene (reference sequence). In nucleotides, the CDR3 is TGTGCCAGCAGTCCCAGGGAATTCTACGAGCAGTACTTC. This gives the protein CASSPREFYEQYF.

This clone was seen only once. J is TRBJ2-4 and V is TRBV9; no clear D gene. Between the trimmed V and J ends, which lost 2 bases and 8 bases, there was a span of 14 bases. Germline CDR1 and CDR2: SGDLS and YYNGEE. CDR3 length: 14 amino acids. CDR3 amino acids: CASSVSPRNDIQYF. Here the CDR3 DNA reads TGTGCCAGCAGCGTCAGCCCTAGAAACGACATTCAGTACTTC. Filled out from reference TRBV9 and TRBJ2-4, the complete variable domain reads DSGVTQTPKHLITATGQRVTLRCSPRSGDLSVYWYQQSLDQGLQFLIQYYNGEERAKGNILERFSAQQFPDLHSELNLSSLELGDSALYFCASSVSPRNDIQYFGAGTRLSVL.

The chain recombines TRBV19 with TRBJ1-2; TRBD1 might be the D (6 bases). This CDR3 is built from 13 residues. The germline CDR1 and CDR2 sequences are LNHDA and SQIVND (reference sequence). V gave up 0 bases and J gave up 12 bases, with 14 bases separating them. The CDR3 coding sequence is TGTGCCAGTAGTATAGATCTAGACAGGAGGAACACCTTC. As protein: CASSIDLDRRNTF. The full variable domain, in which reference TRBV19 and TRBJ1-2 provide the parts outside the CDR3, is DGGITQSPKYLFRKEGQNVTLSCEQNLNHDAMYWYRQDPGQGLRLIYYSQIVNDFQKGDIAEGYSVSREKKESFPLTVTSAQKNPTAFYLCASSIDLDRRNTFGSGTRLTVV.

A few counts support this clone. The rearrangement uses TRBV10-2 and TRBJ2-1; tentative D call: TRBD2 (6 bases). V was shortened by 5 bases and J by 6 bases, with 17 bases between the two germline ends. CDR1 and CDR2 from the germline V gene are WSHSY and SAAADI. The length of the CDR3 is 15 residues. The CDR3: CASSLLARSLNEQFF. CDR3 in DNA: TGCGCCAGCAGTTTACTAGCCCGATCACTCAATGAGCAGTTCTTC.

V usage is TRBV5-1 and J usage is TRBJ2-1; a possible D gene is TRBD1 (6 bases). Trimming removed 0 bases at V and 6 bases at J, with 13 bases between. Germline-derived CDR1 and CDR2 are SGHRS and YFSETQ. The CDR3 runs to 15 residues. CDR3 in amino acids: CASSLVGKQGNEQFF. For the CDR3, the DNA is TGCGCCAGCAGCTTGGTTGGGAAACAGGGCAATGAGCAGTTCTTC.

This chain connects TRBV15 to TRBJ2-7; D is ambiguous. Germline lookup yields CDR1 LNHNV and CDR2 YYDKDF (reference sequence). V lost 0 bases and J lost 8, with 5 bases in between. This CDR3 has 11 amino acids. This chain's CDR3 is CATSRDWQQYF. The CDR3 nucleotides read TGTGCCACCAGCAGAGATTGGCAGCAGTACTTC.

The chain recombines TRBV10-3 with TRBJ1-1; 7 bases fit TRBD1. V lost 10 bases, J lost 7 bases, and 15 bases stayed unmatched. The length of the CDR3 is 14 residues. Germline V gene sequence: CDR1 ENHRY, CDR2 SYGVKD. Here the CDR3 reads CASEGGTEGGEAFF. As DNA, the CDR3 is TGTGCCAGCGAGGGAGGGACAGAGGGTGGTGAAGCTTTCTTT.